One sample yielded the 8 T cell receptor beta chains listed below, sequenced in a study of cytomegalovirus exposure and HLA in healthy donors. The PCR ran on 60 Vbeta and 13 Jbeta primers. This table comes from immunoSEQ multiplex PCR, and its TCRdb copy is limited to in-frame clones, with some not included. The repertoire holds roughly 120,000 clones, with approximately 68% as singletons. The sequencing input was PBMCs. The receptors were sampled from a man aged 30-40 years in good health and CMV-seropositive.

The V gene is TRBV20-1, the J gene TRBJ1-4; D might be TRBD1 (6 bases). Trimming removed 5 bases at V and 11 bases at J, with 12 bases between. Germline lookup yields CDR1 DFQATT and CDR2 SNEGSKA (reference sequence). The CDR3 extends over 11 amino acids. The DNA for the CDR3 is TGCAGTGCTGACTCGAGGGGGAAACTGTTTTTT. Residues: CSADSRGKLFF.

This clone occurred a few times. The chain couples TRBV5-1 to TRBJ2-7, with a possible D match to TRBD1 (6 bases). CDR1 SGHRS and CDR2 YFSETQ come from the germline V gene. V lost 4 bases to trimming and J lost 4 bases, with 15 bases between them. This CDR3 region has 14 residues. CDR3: CASSPMGQLYEQYF. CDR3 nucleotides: TGCGCCAGCAGCCCTATGGGACAATTATACGAGCAGTACTTC.

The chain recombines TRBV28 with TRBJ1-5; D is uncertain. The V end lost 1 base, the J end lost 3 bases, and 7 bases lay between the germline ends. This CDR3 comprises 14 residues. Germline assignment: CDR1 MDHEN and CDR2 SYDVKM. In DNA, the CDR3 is TGTGCCAGCAGTTTATCCCAATTCAATCAGCCCCAGCATTTT. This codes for CASSLSQFNQPQHF.

CDR3 sequence: CASRSTVEKLFF. The CDR3 DNA reads as TGTGCCAGCCGATCGACAGTTGAAAAACTGTTTTTT. The chain links TRBV6-1 to TRBJ1-4; D perhaps matches TRBD1 (5 bases). V lost 8 bases and J lost 7, with 11 bases in between. CDR1 and CDR2 (germline): MNHNS, SASEGT. The CDR3 contains 12 residues.

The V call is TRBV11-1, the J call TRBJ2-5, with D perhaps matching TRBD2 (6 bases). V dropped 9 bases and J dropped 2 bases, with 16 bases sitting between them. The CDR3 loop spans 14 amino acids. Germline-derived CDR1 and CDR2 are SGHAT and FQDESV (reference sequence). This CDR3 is CASGGTAAQETQYF. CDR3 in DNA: TGTGCCAGTGGGGGGACGGCCGCTCAAGAGACCCAGTACTTC.

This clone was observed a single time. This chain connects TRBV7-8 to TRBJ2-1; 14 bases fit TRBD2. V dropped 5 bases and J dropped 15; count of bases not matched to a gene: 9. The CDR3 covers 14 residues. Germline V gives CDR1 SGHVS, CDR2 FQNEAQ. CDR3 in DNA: TGTGCCAGCAGCCAAAGACTAGCGGGAGGGCCGCGGTTCTTC. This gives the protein CASSQRLAGGPRFF.

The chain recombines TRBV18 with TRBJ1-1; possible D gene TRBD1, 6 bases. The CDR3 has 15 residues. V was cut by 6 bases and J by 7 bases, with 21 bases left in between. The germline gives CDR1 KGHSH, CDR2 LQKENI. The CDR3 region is CASSLLPMDSNEAFF. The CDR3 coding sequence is TGTGCCAGCTCCCTCCTTCCTATGGACAGTAATGAAGCTTTCTTT.

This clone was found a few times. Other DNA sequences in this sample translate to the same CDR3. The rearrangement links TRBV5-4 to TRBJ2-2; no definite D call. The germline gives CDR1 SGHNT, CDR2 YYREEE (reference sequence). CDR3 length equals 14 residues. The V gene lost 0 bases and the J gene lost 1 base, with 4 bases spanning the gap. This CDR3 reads CASSLGQNTGELFF. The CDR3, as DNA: TGTGCCAGCAGCTTGGGTCAGAACACCGGGGAGCTGTTTTTT.